This T cell receptor beta chain was sequenced during a study of T cells in Graves' hyperthyroidism and ophthalmopathy. Whole-study context: Peripheral blood was drawn at first diagnosis, prior to all treatment. General study results and limits: Peripheral blood also featured most of the thyroid clonotypes expanded above 0.001.

J lost 9 bases, V lost 4 bases, and 10 bases had no gene match. The CDR3 is 14 residues long. Germline V gives CDR1 LGHDT, CDR2 YNNKEL (reference sequence). TCR beta CDR3 regions were amplified from RNA. Primed by the HTBI set, a first-round RT-PCR was run on the TCR CDR3. Using its own MiXCR run on the multiplex PCR reads, TCRdb lists one record per CDR3 protein. The data contain 300,000 to 350,000 distinct CDR3 sequences, 21% of them seen just once; the ten biggest clones take up less than 65%. Aged 18 to 65, the patients had hyperthyroidism that was newly diagnosed and had lasted under 2 months. A note on this clonotype: Its antigen remains unidentified.

The V and J genes are TRBV3-1 and TRBJ2-7; 9 bases fit TRBD1. Material for sequencing was blood. The source of this sequence is a woman in her 50s with Graves' hyperthyroidism. Here the CDR3 DNA reads TGTGCCAGCAGCCTCCCGGGACAGGGCCATGGGCAGTACTTC. Protein sequence: CASSLPGQGHGQYF.